The 26 T cell receptor beta chains presented below share a single source sample, sequenced in a study of tissue T cells after allogeneic stem cell transplantation. Produced via immunoSEQ multiplex PCR; TCRdb's table is partial and in-frame only. This sample has roughly 4,000 clones, with roughly 66% found just once. The sample in question was left colon tissue, obtained at autopsy. The receptors derive from a male donor older than 55 with lung cancer.

This clone has a single count. The V and J genes are TRBV27 and TRBJ2-4; 12 bases align to TRBD2. This CDR3 is 15 amino acids long. The J segment lost 3 bases and the V segment lost 5 bases, leaving 2 bases of the junction unmatched. Germline CDR1 is MNHEY and CDR2 is SMNVEV (reference sequence). CDR3 amino acids: CASSPLAGGKNIQYF. The CDR3 DNA is TGTGCCAGCAGTCCACTAGCGGGGGGCAAAAACATTCAGTACTTC.

This chain's CDR3 is CASSHRDRSNQPQHF. In DNA form, the CDR3 reads TGTGCCAGCTCACACAGGGATAGGAGCAATCAGCCCCAGCATTTT. The chain carries TRBV6-5 and TRBJ1-5, with D maybe TRBD1 (6 bases). This CDR3 is 15 amino acids long. Trimming removed 8 bases from V and 1 base from J, with 15 bases in between. Germline assignment: CDR1 MNHEY and CDR2 SVGAGI.

This chain joins TRBV4-3 and TRBJ2-7; D could derive from TRBD1 or TRBD2 (5 bases each). Trimming pared 1 base from V and 9 bases from J, leaving 19 bases between. Germline V gene sequence: CDR1 LGHNA, CDR2 YSLEER. The CDR3 totals 15 residues. The CDR3 loop is CASSQGGDKGTGQYF. The CDR3 DNA is TGCGCCAGCAGCCAAGGGGGCGACAAGGGGACGGGGCAGTACTTC.

The rearrangement links TRBV13 to TRBJ2-3; 8 bases agree with TRBD1. V lost 5 bases and J lost 3; bases outside the gene matches: 7. CDR3 size: 15 residues. From germline, CDR1 is PRHDT and CDR2 FYEKMQ (reference sequence). The CDR3 nucleotides are TGTGCCAGCAGCGTCCAGGGGGCGCGGACAGATACGCAGTATTTT. Protein sequence: CASSVQGARTDTQYF.

The chain joins TRBV19 to TRBJ2-3; D unresolved. The CDR3 runs 14 residues. Trimming removed 1 base at V and 8 bases at J, with 13 bases between. Germline V gene sequence: CDR1 LNHDA, CDR2 SQIVND (reference sequence). The CDR3 bases are TGTGCCAGTAGTATAGCTGACATCTCGGGTACGCAGTATTTT. As protein: CASSIADISGTQYF. The entire variable domain, with the rest obtained from reference TRBV19 and TRBJ2-3, is as follows: DGGITQSPKYLFRKEGQNVTLSCEQNLNHDAMYWYRQDPGQGLRLIYYSQIVNDFQKGDIAEGYSVSREKKESFPLTVTSAQKNPTAFYLCASSIADISGTQYFGPGTRLTVL.

The V gene is TRBV7-2, the J gene TRBJ2-1; no reliable D call. The germline V and J ends were trimmed by 5 bases and 6 bases, with 11 bases remaining between them. This CDR3 is 13 amino acids long. CDR1 and CDR2 (germline): SGHTA, FQGNSA. The CDR3 bases are TGTGCCAGCAGCCAGGCTAGAGGCAATGAGCAGTTCTTC. Translated, it gives CASSQARGNEQFF.

This clone is a singleton in its sample. The rearrangement joins TRBV7-9 to TRBJ1-6; TRBD1 is a possible D gene (6 bases). The CDR3 has 18 residues. Trimming left V 5 bases short and J 1 base short, with 18 bases between. The germline gives CDR1 SEHNR, CDR2 FQNEAQ (reference sequence). CDR3 region: CASSERGGMVSYNSPLHF. The CDR3 region has the DNA TGTGCCAGCAGCGAGCGCGGGGGCATGGTTTCCTATAATTCACCCCTCCACTTT.

The chain combines TRBV6-5 with TRBJ2-2; 7 nucleotides line up with TRBD1. The CDR3 consists of 13 residues. The trim removed 6 bases at V and 3 bases at J, leaving 1 base unmatched. CDR1 and CDR2 (germline): MNHEY, SVGAGI. CDR3 in amino acids: CASRTGDTGELFF. In DNA form, the CDR3 reads TGTGCCAGCAGAACAGGGGACACCGGGGAGCTGTTTTTT.

The V call is TRBV6-5, the J call TRBJ2-1, with D maybe TRBD2 (7 bases). Germline V gene lookup returns CDR1 MNHEY and CDR2 SVGAGI. The V end lost 6 bases, the J end lost 4 bases, and 16 bases lay between the germline ends. The CDR3 is 15 amino acids. This chain's CDR3 is CASSRRRGAYNEQFF. CDR3 nucleotide sequence: TGTGCCAGCAGCCGACGACGGGGGGCTTACAATGAGCAGTTCTTC.

The V call is TRBV24-1, the J call TRBJ2-5; 8 bases fit TRBD1. This CDR3 contains 15 residues. The V segment lost 2 bases and the J segment 5 bases; nucleotides outside the gene matches: 6. CDR1 and CDR2 (germline): KGHDR, SFDVKD. The CDR3: CATSDSRGRGETQYF. The CDR3 DNA reads as TGTGCCACCAGTGATTCCAGGGGGCGCGGGGAGACCCAGTACTTC.

The chain carries TRBV21-1 and TRBJ2-7; the D call of TRBD2 is as the table states it, not checked on the DNA. TRBV21-1 is a pseudogene locus. This CDR3 comprises 14 residues. In DNA form, the CDR3 reads TGTGCCAGCAGCGCACTGGGACTAGCGGCCAAGCAGTACTTC. Protein: CASSALGLAAKQYF.

This clone was picked up a small number of times. The rearrangement links TRBV10-1 to TRBJ2-2; no firm D call. This CDR3 has 12 residues. Germline-derived CDR1 and CDR2 are WNHNN and SYGVQD (reference sequence). V gave up 2 bases and J gave up 2 bases, with 0 bases separating them. CDR3 coding DNA: TGCGCCAGCAGTGAGAACACCGGGGAGCTGTTTTTT. It specifies CASSENTGELFF.

This clone was detected once. This chain connects TRBV6-2 or TRBV6-3 to TRBJ2-1, with 9 positions matching TRBD2. The V segment lost 1 base and the J segment 7 bases; nucleotides outside the gene matches: 5. The CDR3 is made up of 15 amino acids. The germline V gene encodes CDR1 MNHEY and CDR2 SVGEGT. The CDR3 bases are TGTGCCAGCAGTTACTGGTCACTAGCGGGTAATGAGCAGTTCTTC. It specifies CASSYWSLAGNEQFF.

This clone was observed a few times. This same CDR3 is encoded by further DNA sequences in the sample. V usage is TRBV7-9 and J usage is TRBJ2-7; perhaps TRBD2 as D (5 bases). This CDR3 spans 12 amino acids. The V and J ends lost 4 bases and 4 bases respectively, with 8 bases between them. Germline assignment: CDR1 SEHNR and CDR2 FQNEAQ (reference sequence). Here the CDR3 DNA reads TGTGCCAGCAGCTCCCGAGGGTACGAGCAGTACTTC. Translated, it gives CASSSRGYEQYF.

The chain joins TRBV9 to TRBJ1-4, with a weak D call TRBD1 (5 bases). The CDR3 totals 15 residues. V shed 3 bases and J shed 7 bases, with 16 bases lying between them. The germline CDR1 and CDR2 sequences are SGDLS and YYNGEE. CDR3 loop: CASSDRRQGGEKLFF. CDR3 DNA: TGTGCCAGCAGCGACCGACGGCAGGGAGGTGAAAAACTGTTTTTT.

The rearrangement links TRBV18 to TRBJ1-1, with no clear D. Trimming took 6 bases from V and 2 from J, leaving 4 bases between them. The CDR3 consists of 11 residues. Per the germline V gene, CDR1 is KGHSH and CDR2 is LQKENI. The CDR3 sequence is CASSPNTEAFF. DNA for the CDR3: TGTGCCAGCTCTCCTAACACTGAAGCTTTCTTT.

V usage is TRBV24-1 and J usage is TRBJ2-5; D unresolved. The CDR3 sequence is 13 residues long. V was pared by 4 bases and J by 2 bases, with 7 bases between. CDR1 KGHDR and CDR2 SFDVKD come from the germline V gene. The CDR3 here is CATSEGMQETQYF. The CDR3 coding sequence is TGTGCCACCAGTGAAGGGATGCAAGAGACCCAGTACTTC.

This clone was found a few times. The chain recombines TRBV6-5 with TRBJ2-1, with 8 bases matching TRBD2. Losses at the gene ends were 6 bases for V and 8 bases for J; bases not matched to a gene: 12. CDR1 and CDR2 from the germline V gene are MNHEY and SVGAGI. The CDR3 contains 15 residues. The CDR3 DNA reads as TGTGCCAGCAGACAAGGACTAGCTAGGGGCCATGAGCAGTTCTTC. Protein product: CASRQGLARGHEQFF.

The chain employs TRBV6-5 and TRBJ1-1; possible D gene TRBD1, 5 bases. The CDR3 is 13 residues long. Trimming took off 2 bases at V and 3 bases at J, with 7 bases between the two ends. Germline V gene sequence: CDR1 MNHEY, CDR2 SVGAGI. In nucleotides, the CDR3 is TGTGCCAGCAGTTACGACAGCTACACTGAAGCTTTCTTT. Amino acid sequence: CASSYDSYTEAFF.

V usage is TRBV4-1 and J usage is TRBJ2-7; 8 bases are shared with TRBD2. Germline CDR1 and CDR2: MGHRA and YSYEKL. V was clipped by 6 bases and J by 3 bases; unmatched bases: 22. CDR3 size: 19 residues. CDR3 in DNA: TGCGCCAGCAGTGAACTTCCGGTCCGGGGACTGACTAGCGTCTACGAGCAGTACTTC. Its translation: CASSELPVRGLTSVYEQYF.

This clone turned up a few times. The rearrangement links TRBV4-1 to TRBJ2-2, with D perhaps matching TRBD2 (5 bases). There are 15 residues in the CDR3. Trimming removed 1 base at V and 3 bases at J, with 9 bases between. Germline V gene sequence: CDR1 MGHRA, CDR2 YSYEKL. Written as DNA, the CDR3 is TGCGCCAGCAGCCAAGCAACTAGATACACCGGGGAGCTGTTTTTT. Translating gives CASSQATRYTGELFF.

The V gene is TRBV11-2, the J gene TRBJ2-3; weak D call: TRBD1 (7 bases). V lost 5 bases and J lost 4, with 16 bases in between. CDR3 length: 15 residues. Germline CDR1 SGHAT, CDR2 FQNNGV. The CDR3 DNA follows: TGTGCCAGCAGCGCGGGACAGTATTATCCAGATACGCAGTATTTT. This encodes CASSAGQYYPDTQYF. The full variable domain, completed using reference TRBV11-2 and TRBJ2-3, is EAGVAQSPRYKIIEKRQSVAFWCNPISGHATLYWYQQILGQGPKLLIQFQNNGVVDDSQLPKDRFSAERLKGVDSTLKIQPAKLEDSAVYLCASSAGQYYPDTQYFGPGTRLTVL.

This clone was picked up one time. This rearrangement joins TRBV2 to TRBJ1-2; D gene unclear. CDR3 length equals 13 residues. Between the trimmed V and J ends, which lost 3 bases and 7 bases, there was a span of 12 bases. Germline V gives CDR1 SNHLY, CDR2 FYNNEI. CDR3 bases: TGTGCCAGCAGTGATCTAGTGTCCTCTGGCTACACCTTC. Its protein product is CASSDLVSSGYTF.

In this sample, this clone turned up a few times. This rearrangement joins TRBV6-5 to TRBJ2-6; tentatively, D is TRBD1 (6 bases). The CDR3 has 15 amino acids. The V end lost 7 bases, the J end lost 0 bases, and 10 bases lay between the germline ends. The germline V gene has CDR1 MNHEY and CDR2 SVGAGI. CDR3 sequence: CASKQGFSGANVLTF. In nucleotides, the CDR3 is TGTGCCAGCAAACAGGGTTTCTCTGGGGCCAACGTCCTGACTTTC.

This sequence joins TRBV7-2 and TRBJ2-1; D is ambiguous. The CDR3 spans 15 residues. Trimming removed 5 bases at V and 3 bases at J, with 14 bases between. The germline CDR1 and CDR2 sequences are SGHTA and FQGNSA. In nucleotides, the CDR3 is TGTGCCAGCAGCCCCCTGGCGGATATCTACAATGAGCAGTTCTTC. Protein sequence: CASSPLADIYNEQFF.

This clone has a handful of counts. The rearrangement links TRBV18 to TRBJ1-5; perhaps TRBD1 as D (6 bases). Trimming cost V 2 bases and J 5 bases, with 13 bases left between them. Germline-derived CDR1 and CDR2 are KGHSH and LQKENI. The CDR3 sequence is 15 residues long. The CDR3 sequence is CASSPNRVWDQPQHF. The CDR3, as DNA: TGTGCCAGCTCACCAAACAGGGTGTGGGATCAGCCCCAGCATTTT. The entire variable domain, with the rest obtained from reference TRBV18 and TRBJ1-5, is as follows: NAGVMQNPRHLVRRRGQEARLRCSPMKGHSHVYWYRQLPEEGLKFMVYLQKENIIDESGMPKERFSAEFPKEGPSILRIQQVVRGDSAAYFCASSPNRVWDQPQHFGDGTRLSIL.